These 14 T cell receptor beta chains were sequenced from one sample in a study of blood T cell repertoires in COVID-19. This table comes from immunoSEQ multiplex PCR, and its TCRdb copy is limited to in-frame clones, with some not included. The table shows approximately 230,000 clones, with about 90% occurring only once. The sequenced sample consisted of PBMCs or T cells enriched from blood (not recorded which). The receptors were gathered from a woman in her forties or fifties with acute COVID-19.

The genes are TRBV16 and TRBJ1-6; D unclear. Trimming took off 7 bases at V and 6 bases at J, with 13 bases between the two ends. Germline CDR1 is KGHSY and CDR2 is FQNENV. The CDR3 has 14 amino acids. The CDR3 sequence is CASTLTPANSPLHF. In DNA form, the CDR3 reads TGTGCCAGCACCCTAACTCCCGCTAATTCACCCCTCCACTTT. The full variable domain, completed using reference TRBV16 and TRBJ1-6, is GEEVAQTPKHLVRGEGQKAKLYCAPIKGHSYVFWYQQVLKNEFKFLISFQNENVFDETGMPKERFSAKCLPNSPCSLEIQATKLEDSAVYFCASTLTPANSPLHFGNGTRLTVT.

The CDR3 spells CAWSPGQGPYEQYF. Here the CDR3 DNA reads TGTGCCTGGAGTCCGGGACAGGGTCCCTACGAGCAGTACTTC. The chain recombines TRBV30 with TRBJ2-7; 9 positions match TRBD1. V lost 2 bases to trimming and J lost 2 bases; unmatched junction nucleotides: 4. The CDR3 totals 14 residues. Germline CDR1 reads GTSNPN; CDR2 reads SVGIG (reference sequence). Filled out from reference TRBV30 and TRBJ2-7, the complete variable domain reads SQTIHQWPATLVQPVGSPLSLECTVEGTSNPNLYWYRQAAGRGLQLLFYSVGIGQISSEVPQNLSASRPQDRQFILSSKKLLLSDSGFYLCAWSPGQGPYEQYFGPGTRLTVT.

The CDR3 region is CASSHLAAPYEQYF. The CDR3 bases are TGTGCCAGCAGCCACTTAGCGGCCCCCTACGAGCAGTACTTC. The genes are TRBV14 and TRBJ2-7; D is perhaps TRBD2 (6 bases). The CDR3 loop spans 14 amino acids. With 3 bases removed from V and 2 bases from J, the gap between germline ends came to 11 bases. The germline V gene encodes CDR1 SGHDN and CDR2 FVKESK.

This clone was seen a single time. As DNA, the CDR3 is TGTGCCAGCAGTTTGAGGCAGGAGCAGTTCTTC. This sequence encodes CASSLRQEQFF. The V gene is TRBV12-3 or TRBV12-4, the J gene TRBJ2-1; D is unresolved. The CDR3 runs 11 residues. The V gene lost 3 bases and the J gene lost 10 bases, with 7 bases spanning the gap.

There are a few counts of this clone. The chain employs TRBV7-9 and TRBJ1-6, with D tentatively TRBD1 (6 bases). CDR1 is SEHNR, CDR2 FQNEAQ, per germline (reference sequence). Trimming shortened V by 5 bases and J by 1 base, and 15 bases separated the two germline ends. The CDR3 loop spans 17 amino acids. The CDR3 protein is CASSTPTGTSYNSPLHF. The CDR3 DNA reads TGTGCCAGCAGCACGCCTACAGGGACGTCCTATAATTCACCCCTCCACTTT.

The chain uses TRBV21-1 and TRBJ1-5; TRBD1 is the table's D call, not checked against the DNA. TRBV21-1 is marked as a pseudogene. The CDR3 totals 16 residues. Written as DNA, the CDR3 is TGTGCCAGCAGCAGGGACAGGGGCGTTAGCAATCAGCCCCAGCATTTT. Translated, it gives CASSRDRGVSNQPQHF.

The gene calls are TRBV7-2 and TRBJ2-3; a weak D match, TRBD2 (6 bases). Trimming took off 2 bases at V and 4 bases at J, with 10 bases between the two ends. The CDR3 is 14 residues long. In germline, CDR1 is SGHTA, CDR2 FQGNSA. CDR3: CASSLWGEPDTQYF. The CDR3 nucleotides read TGTGCCAGCAGCTTATGGGGGGAGCCAGATACGCAGTATTTT.

The gene calls are TRBV6-5 and TRBJ2-7; 7 bases are a match to TRBD2. The CDR3 totals 13 residues. Per germline, CDR1 MNHEY and CDR2 SVGAGI. The ends lost 8 bases at V and 2 bases at J; junction bases unmatched: 6. The CDR3, as DNA: TGTGCCAGCCGCCTTGGGGGGGCCTACGAGCAGTACTTC. It yields the protein CASRLGGAYEQYF.

The rearrangement links TRBV19 to TRBJ1-1; D gene uncertain. CDR1 and CDR2 from the germline V gene are LNHDA and SQIVND (reference sequence). The CDR3 runs to 16 residues. V was shortened by 4 bases and J by 0 bases, with 15 bases between the two germline ends. The CDR3 bases are TGTGCCAGTAGTAGCACGGGTGGGAGTATGAACACTGAAGCTTTCTTT. This codes for CASSSTGGSMNTEAFF.

The chain joins TRBV4-1 to TRBJ2-3, with 7 bases identical to TRBD2. Germline loops: CDR1 MGHRA, CDR2 YSYEKL. The CDR3 loop spans 17 amino acids. The V segment lost 6 bases and the J segment 1 base; nucleotides outside the gene matches: 13. The DNA for the CDR3 is TGCGCCAGCAGGAACCTTCTGGCGGGAGCGGGCACAGATACGCAGTATTTT. Translation: CASRNLLAGAGTDTQYF.

This sequence joins TRBV6-5 and TRBJ2-1; TRBD2 might be the D (5 bases). V was trimmed by 6 bases and J by 0 bases, leaving 12 bases between them. The CDR3 extends over 15 amino acids. The germline V gene encodes CDR1 MNHEY and CDR2 SVGAGI. The CDR3 bases are TGTGCCAGCAGCATCGGGATTTTCTCCTACAATGAGCAGTTCTTC. Its protein is CASSIGIFSYNEQFF.

The chain uses TRBV11-1 and TRBJ1-6, with 8 bases lining up with TRBD1. Losses at the gene ends were 4 bases for V and 9 bases for J; bases not matched to a gene: 5. CDR1 and CDR2 from the germline V gene are SGHAT and FQDESV (reference sequence). The length of the CDR3 is 14 residues. CDR3 in DNA: TGTGCCAGCAGCTCCCAGACAGGGGTTTCACCCCTCCACTTT. It specifies CASSSQTGVSPLHF.

The genes are TRBV4-2 and TRBJ2-7; 9 nucleotides align to TRBD2. This CDR3 contains 18 residues. Germline CDR1 is LGHNA and CDR2 is YNFKEQ. Unmatched junction bases numbered 10, after V lost 0 bases and J lost 1 base. CDR3 nucleotides: TGTGCCAGCAGCCAAGATTCCCTTTCTAGCGGGATGTCCTACGAGCAGTACTTC. Translated: CASSQDSLSSGMSYEQYF.

As to this clone: In the same sample, other DNA sequences code for this CDR3. The chain recombines TRBV7-2 with TRBJ2-5, with D perhaps matching TRBD2 (6 bases). V was clipped by 0 bases and J by 5 bases, with 10 bases between them. CDR1 and CDR2 (germline): SGHTA, FQGNSA. The length of the CDR3 is 14 residues. In DNA form, the CDR3 reads TGTGCCAGCAGCTTAGCGGGAGGTAGGGAGACCCAGTACTTC. The encoded protein is CASSLAGGRETQYF.